The T cell receptor (beta chain) described here comes from a study of cytomegalovirus exposure and HLA in healthy donors. The PCR had 60 Vbeta and 13 Jbeta primers. Produced via immunoSEQ multiplex PCR; TCRdb's table is partial and in-frame only. The sample includes 210,000 or so clones, 65% to 80% of them seen just once. The CDR3 is 18 residues long. Germline V lookup: CDR1 MNHEY, CDR2 SMNVEV (reference sequence). The junction had 16 bases not matched to a gene; V was cut back by 2 bases and J by 4 bases. Source material: PBMCs. The TCR originated in a girl aged 2 to 10 in good health and CMV-seronegative. The rearrangement joins TRBV27 to TRBJ2-7, with TRBD2 matching 8 bases. CDR3 sequence (DNA): TGTGCCAGCAGTTTAAGGGGAGCCTCGGGACTAGGTTTTTACGAGCAGTACTTC. Its protein is CASSLRGASGLGFYEQYF.